A selection of T cell receptor beta chains follows, all from one sample in a study of PD-1 blockade in classical Hodgkin lymphoma. Sequencing used immunoSEQ multiplex PCR; TCRdb keeps in-frame clones, though not all of them. Of over 25,000 clones in the sample, 70% to 90% were seen once. Source material: CD4+ T cells from blood. Receptor source: a human donor with classical Hodgkin lymphoma. The CDR3 runs from the conserved cysteine through the conserved F or W. Each record gives: D gene, clone size, V gene, J gene, CDR3 DNA, CDR3 protein. The D gene is left open where the match is weak. Rows give clone size only sometimes, using once, few, many, or a class for an expanded clone.

d_gene: NA; abundance: NA; v_gene: TRBV10-3; j_gene: TRBJ2-6; CDR3nt: TGTGCCATCAGCGACAAGTCCGGGACCTCTGGGGCCAACGTCCTGACTTTC; CDR3aa: CAISDKSGTSGANVLTF
d_gene: TRBD2; abundance: NA; v_gene: TRBV5-1; j_gene: TRBJ2-1; CDR3nt: TGCGCCAGCACCTCCACCCGGGGCAGCGGGAGTGGTAATGAGCAGTTCTTC; CDR3aa: CASTSTRGSGSGNEQFF
d_gene: NA; abundance: NA; v_gene: TRBV11-3; j_gene: TRBJ2-3; CDR3nt: TGTGCCAGCAGCTTAGTCGCGAGAGGGGCCTCAGGGTGCACAGATACGCAGTATTTT; CDR3aa: CASSLVARGASGCTDTQYF
d_gene: NA; abundance: NA; v_gene: TRBV19; j_gene: TRBJ1-3; CDR3nt: TGTGCCAGTAGTATGGGGAGCTCTGGAAACACCATATATTTT; CDR3aa: CASSMGSSGNTIYF
d_gene: NA; abundance: NA; v_gene: TRBV4-2; j_gene: TRBJ2-5; CDR3nt: TGTGCCAGCAGCCAAGATGAGAGGGGAGAGACCCAGTACTTC; CDR3aa: CASSQDERGETQYF
d_gene: TRBD2; abundance: NA; v_gene: TRBV19; j_gene: TRBJ2-3; CDR3nt: TGTGCCAGTAGTAAAGCGGGAATGCATACGCAGTATTTT; CDR3aa: CASSKAGMHTQYF
d_gene: NA; abundance: NA; v_gene: TRBV29-1; j_gene: TRBJ1-1; CDR3nt: TGCAGCGTGGCCCCATTGAACACTGAAGCTTTCTTT; CDR3aa: CSVAPLNTEAFF
d_gene: TRBD1; abundance: NA; v_gene: TRBV4-1; j_gene: TRBJ2-7; CDR3nt: TGCGCCAGCAGCCAAACCCGGGACAGATCCTACGAGCAGTACTTC; CDR3aa: CASSQTRDRSYEQYF
d_gene: NA; abundance: NA; v_gene: TRBV2; j_gene: TRBJ2-5; CDR3nt: TGTGCCAGCAGTGTGGAGGGAGGAGAGACCCAGTACTTC; CDR3aa: CASSVEGGETQYF
d_gene: TRBD1; abundance: few; v_gene: TRBV7-8; j_gene: TRBJ2-7; CDR3nt: TGTGCCAGCAGCCGACAGGGGTCCTACGAGCAGTACTTC; CDR3aa: CASSRQGSYEQYF
d_gene: TRBD1; abundance: NA; v_gene: TRBV5-1; j_gene: TRBJ2-3; CDR3nt: TGCGCCAGCAGCTTGGCCTGGGGACAGGGCACAGATACGCAGTATTTT; CDR3aa: CASSLAWGQGTDTQYF
d_gene: NA; abundance: NA; v_gene: TRBV6-6; j_gene: TRBJ1-5; CDR3nt: TGTGCCAGCAGTTACAGGGATCAGCCCCAGCATTTT; CDR3aa: CASSYRDQPQHF
d_gene: TRBD2; abundance: once; v_gene: TRBV19; j_gene: TRBJ2-1; CDR3nt: TGTGCCAGTAGTACTACCTCCAGCGGGGGTGAGCAGTTCTTC; CDR3aa: CASSTTSSGGEQFF
d_gene: TRBD2; abundance: NA; v_gene: TRBV19; j_gene: TRBJ2-7; CDR3nt: TGTGCCAGTACCCCGGGAGGGGGTGATATGTACGAGCAGTACTTC; CDR3aa: CASTPGGGDMYEQYF
d_gene: NA; abundance: NA; v_gene: TRBV5-1; j_gene: TRBJ2-6; CDR3nt: TGCGCCAGCAGTCTGATGCCAGGGTTCTCTGGGGCCAACGTCCTGACTTTC; CDR3aa: CASSLMPGFSGANVLTF
d_gene: TRBD1; abundance: NA; v_gene: TRBV5-1; j_gene: TRBJ2-2; CDR3nt: TGCGCCAGCAGCTTGGATAGGACAGGGAGGACCGGGGAGCTGTTTTTT; CDR3aa: CASSLDRTGRTGELFF
d_gene: NA; abundance: NA; v_gene: TRBV28; j_gene: TRBJ1-1; CDR3nt: TGTGCCAGCAAAAATCCAGGCCCATTCCTATTGAACACTGAAGCTTTCTTT; CDR3aa: CASKNPGPFLLNTEAFF
d_gene: NA; abundance: NA; v_gene: TRBV6-5; j_gene: TRBJ2-6; CDR3nt: TGTGCCAGCAGTTGGGTTGCCGGGGCCAACGTCCTGACTTTC; CDR3aa: CASSWVAGANVLTF